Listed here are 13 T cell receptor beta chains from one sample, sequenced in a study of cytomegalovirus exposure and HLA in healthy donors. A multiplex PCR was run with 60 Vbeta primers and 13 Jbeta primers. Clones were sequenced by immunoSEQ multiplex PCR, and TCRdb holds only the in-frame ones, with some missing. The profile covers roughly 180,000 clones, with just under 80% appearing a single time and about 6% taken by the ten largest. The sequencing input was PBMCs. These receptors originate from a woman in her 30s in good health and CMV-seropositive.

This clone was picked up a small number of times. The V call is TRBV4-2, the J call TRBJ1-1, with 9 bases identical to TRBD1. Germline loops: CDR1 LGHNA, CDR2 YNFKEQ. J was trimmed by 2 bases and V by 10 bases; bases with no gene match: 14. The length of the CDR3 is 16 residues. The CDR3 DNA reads TGTGCCACGTCCCGGGACAGGGCCTTTGGTAACACTGAAGCTTTCTTT. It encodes CATSRDRAFGNTEAFF.

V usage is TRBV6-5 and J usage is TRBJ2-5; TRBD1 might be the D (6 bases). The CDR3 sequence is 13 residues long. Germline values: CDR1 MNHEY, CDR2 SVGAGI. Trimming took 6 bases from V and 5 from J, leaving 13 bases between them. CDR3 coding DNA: TGTGCCAGCAGCCTGATGCAGGGGGAGACCCAGTACTTC. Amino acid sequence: CASSLMQGETQYF.

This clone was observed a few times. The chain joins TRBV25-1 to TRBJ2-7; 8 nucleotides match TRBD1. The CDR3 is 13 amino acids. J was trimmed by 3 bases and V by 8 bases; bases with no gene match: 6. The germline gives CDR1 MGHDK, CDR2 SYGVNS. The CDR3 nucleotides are TGTGCCAGCGCAGGGGGCGAAAACTACGAGCAGTACTTC. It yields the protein CASAGGENYEQYF.

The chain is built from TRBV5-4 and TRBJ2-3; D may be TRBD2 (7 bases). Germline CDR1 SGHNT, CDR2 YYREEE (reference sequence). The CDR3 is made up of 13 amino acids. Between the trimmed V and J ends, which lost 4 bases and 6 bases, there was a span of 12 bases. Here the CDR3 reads CASSRGAGDTQYF. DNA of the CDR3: TGTGCCAGCAGCCGGGGGGCCGGGGATACGCAGTATTTT.

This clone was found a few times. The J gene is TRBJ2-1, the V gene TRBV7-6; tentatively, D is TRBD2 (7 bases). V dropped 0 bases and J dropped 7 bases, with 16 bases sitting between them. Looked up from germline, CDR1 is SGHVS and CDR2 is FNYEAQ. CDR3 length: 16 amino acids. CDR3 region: CASSLAGRGIINEQFF. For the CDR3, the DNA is TGTGCCAGCAGCTTAGCGGGGAGGGGGATTATAAATGAGCAGTTCTTC.

CDR3 residues: CASSVGRASPLHF. The CDR3 DNA sequence: TGTGCCAGCAGCGTAGGGAGGGCTTCACCCCTCCACTTT. The rearrangement uses TRBV9 and TRBJ1-6; no firm D call. Trimming cost V 0 bases and J 9 bases, with 7 bases left between them. Germline CDR1 is SGDLS and CDR2 is YYNGEE. The CDR3 contains 13 residues. The entire variable domain, with the rest obtained from reference TRBV9 and TRBJ1-6, is as follows: DSGVTQTPKHLITATGQRVTLRCSPRSGDLSVYWYQQSLDQGLQFLIQYYNGEERAKGNILERFSAQQFPDLHSELNLSSLELGDSALYFCASSVGRASPLHFGNGTRLTVT.

The CDR3 DNA reads as TGTGCCAGCAGTTTTTCGGGAGGGGCAAAAACAGATACGCAGTATTTT. Its protein product is CASSFSGGAKTDTQYF. This chain uses TRBV27 with TRBJ2-3; 8 bases line up with TRBD2. The V gene's germline CDR1 is MNHEY and CDR2 SMNVEV (reference sequence). CDR3 size: 16 residues. Trimming cost V 3 bases and J 3 bases; bases outside gene matches: 8.

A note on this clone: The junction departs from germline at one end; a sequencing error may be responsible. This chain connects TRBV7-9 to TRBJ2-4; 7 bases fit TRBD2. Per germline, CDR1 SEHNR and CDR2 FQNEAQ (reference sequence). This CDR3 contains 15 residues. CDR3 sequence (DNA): TGTTCCAGCAGGGATATAGGGAGGGACAAAAACATTCAGTACTTC. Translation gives CSSRDIGRDKNIQYF.

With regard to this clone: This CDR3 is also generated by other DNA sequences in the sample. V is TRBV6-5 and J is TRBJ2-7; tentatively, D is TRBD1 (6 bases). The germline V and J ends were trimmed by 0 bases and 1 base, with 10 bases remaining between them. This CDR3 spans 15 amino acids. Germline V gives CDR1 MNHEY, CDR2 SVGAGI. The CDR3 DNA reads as TGTGCCAGCAGTTACTCCGGCACAGGGTCCTACGAGCAGTACTTC. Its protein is CASSYSGTGSYEQYF.

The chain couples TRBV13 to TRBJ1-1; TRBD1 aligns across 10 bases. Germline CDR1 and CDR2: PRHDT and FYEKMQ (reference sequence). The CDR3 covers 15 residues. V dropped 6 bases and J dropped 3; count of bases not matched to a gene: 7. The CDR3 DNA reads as TGTGCCAGCAGTCCTCGGACAGGGGGGTACACTGAAGCTTTCTTT. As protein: CASSPRTGGYTEAFF.

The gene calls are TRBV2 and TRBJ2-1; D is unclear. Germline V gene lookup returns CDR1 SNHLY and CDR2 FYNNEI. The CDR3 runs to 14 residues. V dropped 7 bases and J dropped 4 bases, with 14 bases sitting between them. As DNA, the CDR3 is TGTGCCAGCACCCCTCTGACTGGTTACAATGAGCAGTTCTTC. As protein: CASTPLTGYNEQFF.

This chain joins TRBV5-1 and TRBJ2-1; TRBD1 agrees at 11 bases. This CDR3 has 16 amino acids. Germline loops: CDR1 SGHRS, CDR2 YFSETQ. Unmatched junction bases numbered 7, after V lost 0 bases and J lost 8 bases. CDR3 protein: CASSLGGTGGLDEQFF. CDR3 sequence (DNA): TGCGCCAGCAGCTTGGGCGGGACAGGGGGGTTAGATGAGCAGTTCTTC.

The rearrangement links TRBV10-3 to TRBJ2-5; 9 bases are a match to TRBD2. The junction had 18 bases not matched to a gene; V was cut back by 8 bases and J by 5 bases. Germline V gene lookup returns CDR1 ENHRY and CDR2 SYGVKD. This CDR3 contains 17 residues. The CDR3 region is CAISPRPSAGGRETQYF. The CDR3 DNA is TGTGCCATCTCCCCCCGGCCATCGGCGGGAGGGCGGGAGACCCAGTACTTC.